The rows below give T cell receptor beta chains drawn from one sample of a study of blood T cell repertoires in COVID-19. The table came from immunoSEQ multiplex PCR; TCRdb's copy has only in-frame clones and leaves some out. The table has over 250,000 clones, roughly 85% seen once. Sample: peripheral blood. The receptors here all came from a woman between 70 and 85 years old with acute or convalescent COVID-19. Each CDR3 is given with its conserved first and last residue. A D gene is named only where the DNA matches it firmly. Clone size, where shown, is once, few, many, or a class for clones that have expanded.

j_call d_call clone_size v_call cdr3_nt cdr3_aa
TRBJ2-5 NA once TRBV6-6 TGTGCCAGCAGGCCAGGGAAACGAGAGACCCAGTACTTC CASRPGKRETQYF
TRBJ2-3 TRBD1 NA TRBV28 TGTGCCAGCAGTGGTCCGGGACAGGGAATGACAGATACGCAGTATTTT CASSGPGQGMTDTQYF
TRBJ2-7 TRBD2 NA TRBV5-5 TGTGCCAGCAGCCGCGGGGGGCTCTACGAGCAGTACTTC CASSRGGLYEQYF
TRBJ2-1 NA NA TRBV14 TGTGCCAGCAGCCAAGACAGCGGACGCTCCTACAATGAGCAGTTCTTC CASSQDSGRSYNEQFF
TRBJ1-3 NA NA TRBV6-1 TGTGCCAGCAGTGCAGCAGCCACGAAACAGGTCACCATATATTTT CASSAAATKQVTIYF
TRBJ1-2 TRBD1 few TRBV27 TGTGCCAGCAGTTTATGGGCAGGGGGGGGCTACACCTTC CASSLWAGGGYTF
TRBJ2-6 NA once TRBV4-1 TGCGCCAGCAGCCAAGGTATCGATAGGGGTGGGGCCAACGTCCTGACTTTC CASSQGIDRGGANVLTF
TRBJ2-1 NA NA TRBV12-3/TRBV12-4 TGTGCCAGCAGTTTAGCCACCGGCGGGCAGTTCTTC CASSLATGGQFF
TRBJ2-2 NA few TRBV10-3 TGTGCCATCAGTGAACTCTCAACCCGGGGTCGGTGGACCGGGGAGCTGTTTTTT CAISELSTRGRWTGELFF
TRBJ2-1 NA NA TRBV7-9 TGTGCCAGCAGCCCACAGTGGGAGCAGTTCTTC CASSPQWEQFF
TRBJ1-1 NA NA TRBV6-1 TGTGCCAGCAGTGAAGTCGGGTCTTCGAACACTGAAGCTTTCTTT CASSEVGSSNTEAFF
TRBJ1-1 NA NA TRBV5-4 TGTGCCAGCCGGGGGGTTTTGAACACTGAAGCTTTCTTT CASRGVLNTEAFF
TRBJ1-2 NA NA TRBV30 TGTGCCTGGAGTCCGGATGATCCTAGGAACAACTATGGCTACACCTTC CAWSPDDPRNNYGYTF
TRBJ1-1 NA NA TRBV5-6 TGTGCCAGCAGCTTGGGAGTTTCGGGGAGGGGAGCTGAAGCTTTCTTT CASSLGVSGRGAEAFF
TRBJ1-6 NA NA TRBV25-1 TGTGCCAGCAGTGAAACAGATCGGCCTTGGGCCCTCCACTTT CASSETDRPWALHF
TRBJ1-2 NA once TRBV7-8 TGTGCCAGCAGCACCCAAACAGCAGGCTTATATGGCTACACCTTC CASSTQTAGLYGYTF
TRBJ1-5 NA few TRBV6-5 TGTGCCAGCAGAAAGAACTGGGGAGAAAATCAGCCCCAGCATTTT CASRKNWGENQPQHF
TRBJ2-2 TRBD1 NA TRBV7-9 TGTGCCAGCAGCTTGACCAACGGACAGGGCGGGGAGCTGTTTTTT CASSLTNGQGGELFF
TRBJ2-1 TRBD2 NA TRBV12-5 TGTGCTAGTGGTCCCCGGGAGGGAAATGAGCAGTTCTTC CASGPREGNEQFF
TRBJ1-1 NA NA TRBV19 TGTGCCAGTAGCCGGACAAGGGACACTGAAGCTTTCTTT CASSRTRDTEAFF
TRBJ1-1 NA NA TRBV7-9 TGTGCCGGGGGAGGCAGGTCGAACACTGAAGCTTTCTTT CAGGGRSNTEAFF
TRBJ1-2 NA NA TRBV27 TGTGCCAGCAGTTTGAGCCCTGAGAACTATGGCTACACCTTC CASSLSPENYGYTF
TRBJ1-2 NA NA TRBV7-2 TGTGCCAGCAGCTTAAGACAGGCCTATAACTATGGCTACACCTTC CASSLRQAYNYGYTF
TRBJ2-7 TRBD1 once TRBV27 TGTGCCAGCAGTAGCGGACAGGGGGCCGTCCACGAGCAGTACTTC CASSSGQGAVHEQYF
TRBJ2-1 TRBD2 NA TRBV9 TGTGCCAGCAGCGGCCCCCGGCGGGGGGGTTTGGATGAGCAGTTCTTC CASSGPRRGGLDEQFF
TRBJ1-1 TRBD1 NA TRBV27 TGTGCCAGCAGGCCCGGACAGGGAAGAATTAGGGCTTTCTTT CASRPGQGRIRAFF
TRBJ2-1 NA NA TRBV7-9 TGTGCCAGCAGCTTAGCAGTGGGGGGATTAGGTAATGAGCAGTTCTTC CASSLAVGGLGNEQFF
TRBJ1-6 NA NA TRBV5-1 TGCGCCAGCAGCGAAAGGACAGCAGGGTCACCCCTCCACTTT CASSERTAGSPLHF
TRBJ1-4 NA NA TRBV7-9 TGTGCCAGCAGCAACCGACAGTGGTATGATGAAAAACTGTTTTTT CASSNRQWYDEKLFF
TRBJ2-1 TRBD2 NA TRBV19 TGTGCCAGTAGGCTAGCGGGGGGGTACAATGAGCAGTTCTTC CASRLAGGYNEQFF
TRBJ1-1 TRBD1 few TRBV18 TGTGCCAGCTCACCACGTCAGACAGGGGCGAACACTGAAGCTTTCTTT CASSPRQTGANTEAFF
TRBJ1-5 NA few TRBV2 TGTGCCAGCAGGGAGACAGGTCCCCAGCCCCAGCATTTT CASRETGPQPQHF
TRBJ2-3 NA once TRBV18 TGTGCCAGCTCACCGGGACTTAACACAGATACGCAGTATTTT CASSPGLNTDTQYF
TRBJ1-2 NA NA TRBV9 TGTGCCAGCAGCGTAGAGGACAGATCTTTCGGCTATGGCTACACCTTC CASSVEDRSFGYGYTF
TRBJ2-3 TRBD1 NA TRBV4-2 TGTGCCAGCAGCCAGGAGGGGACAGGGCAGAGCACAGATACGCAGTATTTT CASSQEGTGQSTDTQYF
TRBJ2-2 TRBD2 NA TRBV7-9 TGTGCCAGCAGACCTAGCGGGGGTACGCGGGAGCTGTTTTTT CASRPSGGTRELFF
TRBJ2-1 NA NA TRBV7-3 TGTGCCAGCAGCTTAAAGGGGGTCCATGAGCAGTTCTTC CASSLKGVHEQFF
TRBJ1-1 NA NA TRBV5-8 TGTGCCAGCAGGTGGGGACAGAACACTGAAGCTTTCTTT CASRWGQNTEAFF
TRBJ2-1 NA NA TRBV15 TGTGCCACCAGCAGAGATACTAGATTCGGGGTAGGGGAGCAGTTCTTC CATSRDTRFGVGEQFF
TRBJ1-6 TRBD1 few TRBV11-2 TGTGCCAGCAGCTTAGATGGGGACAGGGGAAATTCACCCCTCCACTTT CASSLDGDRGNSPLHF
TRBJ1-2 NA NA TRBV6-5 TGTGCCAGCATGGGAGGGAAAGGGGGCTACACCTTC CASMGGKGGYTF
TRBJ2-1 NA once TRBV19 TGTGCCAGTAGTATTTCTCCAGGCGGGTTTAGGCATACGAATGAGCAGTTCTTC CASSISPGGFRHTNEQFF
TRBJ2-7 NA NA TRBV18 TGTGCCAGCTCACCACCGGTTCCAGGCCCCTACGAGCAGTACTTC CASSPPVPGPYEQYF
TRBJ1-3 TRBD1 NA TRBV9 TGTGCCAGCGGGACAGGGTCTAGCTCTGGAAACACCATATATTTT CASGTGSSSGNTIYF
TRBJ1-5 NA NA TRBV4-1 TGCGCCAGCACCCGGGTCTATAGCAATCAGCCCCAGCATTTT CASTRVYSNQPQHF
TRBJ2-3 NA NA TRBV24-1 TGTGCCACCAGTGACCCCCCCGCGGGCACAGATACGCAGTATTTT CATSDPPAGTDTQYF
TRBJ2-5 NA NA TRBV7-9 TGTGCCAGCAGCATACAGGGTGGAGAGACCCAGTACTTC CASSIQGGETQYF
TRBJ2-5 NA NA TRBV9 TGTGCCAGCAGCTTCGGCGGGCGTGAGACCCAGTACTTC CASSFGGRETQYF
TRBJ2-3 TRBD1 NA TRBV10-3 TGTGCCATCAGAAGACAGGGAGAGGGCACAGATACGCAGTATTTT CAIRRQGEGTDTQYF
TRBJ1-3 NA NA TRBV3-1/TRBV3-2 TGTGCCAGCAGCTTTCGGGGGGGAAACACCATATATTTT CASSFRGGNTIYF
TRBJ2-1 TRBD1 NA TRBV6-5 TGTGCCACCCACTCCAGGGACAGGGTCATAGGTGAGCAGTTCTTC CATHSRDRVIGEQFF
TRBJ1-4 NA few TRBV5-1 TGCGCCAGCAGCCCGGCGCGGAAAGCAACTAATGAAAAACTGTTTTTT CASSPARKATNEKLFF